These T cell receptor beta chains were read from a single sample in a study of shared clonotypes between healthy human individuals. Produced via immunoSEQ multiplex PCR; TCRdb's table is partial and in-frame only. Of 1.6 million or so clones listed, about 98.5% are singletons. Sample: naive CD4+ T cells sorted from blood. These receptors originate from a man aged 25 to 40 in good health. The CDR3 runs from the conserved cysteine through the conserved F or W. The order of the fields is J gene, clone size, D gene, V gene, CDR3 protein, CDR3 DNA. The D gene is left open where the match is weak. Some rows have no size entry. The others give once, few or many, or a class for an expanded clone.

J: TRBJ2-7; size: NA; D: NA; V: TRBV9; CDR3: CASSVGSEQYF; DNA: TGTGCCAGCAGCGTAGGAAGCGAGCAGTACTTC
J: TRBJ2-1; size: NA; D: TRBD1; V: TRBV2; CDR3: CASSVDRVQQFF; DNA: TGTGCCAGCAGCGTCGACAGGGTCCAGCAGTTCTTC
J: TRBJ2-3; size: NA; D: NA; V: TRBV18; CDR3: CASSPLNPGATDTQYF; DNA: TGTGCCAGCTCACCACTGAATCCGGGGGCGACAGATACGCAGTATTTT
J: TRBJ2-7; size: NA; D: TRBD1; V: TRBV5-6; CDR3: CASSLGGQGSEQYF; DNA: TGTGCCAGCAGCTTGGGGGGACAGGGAAGCGAGCAGTACTTC
J: TRBJ2-2; size: NA; D: NA; V: TRBV11-3; CDR3: CASSLPWGDPNGTGELFF; DNA: TGTGCCAGCAGCTTACCTTGGGGGGACCCTAACGGCACCGGGGAGCTGTTTTTT
J: TRBJ1-4; size: NA; D: NA; V: TRBV10-2; CDR3: CASSMTEGNEKLFF; DNA: TGCGCCAGCAGTATGACTGAGGGTAATGAAAAACTGTTTTTT
J: TRBJ2-3; size: NA; D: NA; V: TRBV28; CDR3: CASSSPGAPSDTQYF; DNA: TGTGCCAGCAGTTCCCCCGGGGCCCCCTCGGATACGCAGTATTTT
J: TRBJ1-4; size: NA; D: NA; V: TRBV5-1; CDR3: CASSENRAATNEKLFF; DNA: TGCGCCAGCAGCGAAAACAGGGCCGCAACTAATGAAAAACTGTTTTTT
J: TRBJ2-2; size: NA; D: TRBD2; V: TRBV6-6; CDR3: CASSSRSGRGAGELFF; DNA: TGTGCCAGCAGTTCCCGTAGCGGGAGGGGGGCCGGGGAGCTGTTTTTT
J: TRBJ2-2; size: NA; D: NA; V: TRBV5-1; CDR3: CASSLAMVGELFF; DNA: TGCGCCAGCAGCTTGGCTATGGTCGGGGAGCTGTTTTTT
J: TRBJ2-7; size: NA; D: NA; V: TRBV13; CDR3: CASSLPGANGYEQYF; DNA: TGTGCCAGCAGCCTTCCCGGGGCAAACGGCTACGAGCAGTACTTC
J: TRBJ2-7; size: NA; D: TRBD2; V: TRBV18; CDR3: CASSPLSLAGGFGEQYF; DNA: TGTGCCAGCTCACCACTTTCGCTAGCGGGAGGTTTTGGCGAGCAGTACTTC
J: TRBJ2-3; size: NA; D: NA; V: TRBV14; CDR3: CASSQAVSPDTQYF; DNA: TGTGCCAGCAGCCAAGCAGTAAGTCCAGATACGCAGTATTTT
J: TRBJ2-7; size: NA; D: TRBD2; V: TRBV27; CDR3: CASSLGLVSHEQYF; DNA: TGTGCCAGCAGTCTCGGACTAGTATCCCACGAGCAGTACTTC
J: TRBJ2-2; size: NA; D: NA; V: TRBV9; CDR3: CASSVVAGTGELFF; DNA: TGTGCCAGCAGCGTAGTGGCAGGGACCGGGGAGCTGTTTTTT
J: TRBJ1-1; size: NA; D: TRBD1; V: TRBV7-6; CDR3: CASSRYLWTGDNKNTEAFF; DNA: TGTGCCAGCAGCCGATATTTGTGGACAGGCGACAACAAGAACACTGAAGCTTTCTTT
J: TRBJ2-1; size: NA; D: TRBD2; V: TRBV15; CDR3: CATSRQSGSSYNEQFF; DNA: TGTGCCACCAGCAGGCAGAGCGGGAGCTCCTACAATGAGCAGTTCTTC
J: TRBJ1-3; size: NA; D: NA; V: TRBV19; CDR3: CASSIGGISGNTIYF; DNA: TGTGCCAGTAGTATAGGGGGTATTTCTGGAAACACCATATATTTT
J: TRBJ1-2; size: NA; D: NA; V: TRBV6-6; CDR3: CASSSYVGDGYTF; DNA: TGTGCCAGCAGTTCCTACGTTGGAGATGGCTACACCTTC
J: TRBJ2-2; size: NA; D: NA; V: TRBV9; CDR3: CASSLYDTGELFF; DNA: TGTGCCAGCAGCCTGTACGACACCGGGGAGCTGTTTTTT
J: TRBJ2-7; size: NA; D: TRBD1; V: TRBV9; CDR3: CASSVGTGEWEQYF; DNA: TGTGCCAGCAGCGTAGGGACAGGGGAGTGGGAGCAGTACTTC
J: TRBJ2-1; size: NA; D: TRBD2; V: TRBV27; CDR3: CASSLSRLAGVYNEQFF; DNA: TGTGCCAGCAGTTTATCACGACTAGCGGGAGTCTACAATGAGCAGTTCTTC
J: TRBJ2-7; size: NA; D: TRBD1; V: TRBV2; CDR3: CASSTTGGLPYEQYF; DNA: TGTGCCAGCAGTACGACAGGGGGCCTACCCTACGAGCAGTACTTC
J: TRBJ2-3; size: NA; D: TRBD2; V: TRBV9; CDR3: CASSVLLAGGPDTQYF; DNA: TGTGCCAGCAGTGTTCTTCTAGCGGGAGGGCCAGATACGCAGTATTTT
J: TRBJ2-1; size: NA; D: NA; V: TRBV27; CDR3: CASSFQGHNNEQFF; DNA: TGTGCCAGCAGTTTTCAGGGGCACAACAATGAGCAGTTCTTC
J: TRBJ1-1; size: once; D: NA; V: TRBV6-1; CDR3: CASRGSVNTEAFF; DNA: TGTGCCAGCAGGGGTTCCGTTAACACTGAAGCTTTCTTT
J: TRBJ2-7; size: NA; D: NA; V: TRBV4-3; CDR3: CASSQDHLSYEQYF; DNA: TGCGCCAGCAGCCAAGATCACCTATCCTACGAGCAGTACTTC
J: TRBJ2-7; size: NA; D: NA; V: TRBV6-5; CDR3: CASSYWGGEQYF; DNA: TGTGCCAGCAGTTACTGGGGTGGGGAGCAGTACTTC
J: TRBJ2-3; size: NA; D: NA; V: TRBV5-1; CDR3: CASSVIVADTQYF; DNA: TGCGCCAGCAGCGTGATAGTTGCAGATACGCAGTATTTT
J: TRBJ2-7; size: NA; D: TRBD2; V: TRBV9; CDR3: CASSVDGTSGTYEQYF; DNA: TGTGCCAGCAGCGTCGACGGGACTAGCGGGACCTACGAGCAGTACTTC
J: TRBJ2-2; size: NA; D: NA; V: TRBV5-1; CDR3: CASCLAFQAGELFF; DNA: TGCGCCAGCTGCCTCGCCTTTCAGGCCGGGGAGCTGTTTTTT
J: TRBJ2-1; size: NA; D: NA; V: TRBV20-1; CDR3: CSAYRVNEQFF; DNA: TGCAGTGCCTACAGGGTCAATGAGCAGTTCTTC
J: TRBJ2-7; size: NA; D: TRBD1; V: TRBV18; CDR3: CASSQLSSPETGAGEQYF; DNA: TGTGCCAGCTCACAACTTAGCTCACCAGAGACAGGGGCCGGGGAGCAGTACTTC
J: TRBJ2-2; size: NA; D: NA; V: TRBV1; CDR3: CTSSQEGDRNTGELFF; DNA: TGCACCAGCAGCCAAGAGGGGGACAGAAACACCGGGGAGCTGTTTTTT
J: TRBJ1-2; size: NA; D: NA; V: TRBV2; CDR3: CASSGSLGDDGYTF; DNA: TGTGCCAGCAGTGGTAGCCTTGGGGATGATGGCTACACCTTC
J: TRBJ2-1; size: NA; D: NA; V: TRBV5-1; CDR3: CASSLDLGEQFF; DNA: TGCGCCAGCAGCTTGGACCTTGGTGAGCAGTTCTTC
J: TRBJ2-1; size: NA; D: NA; V: TRBV27; CDR3: CASSFQGRAPEIEQFF; DNA: TGTGCCAGCAGTTTTCAGGGGCGGGCTCCGGAGATTGAGCAGTTCTTC
J: TRBJ2-5; size: NA; D: NA; V: TRBV15; CDR3: CATSRVFRETQYF; DNA: TGTGCCACCAGCAGAGTATTTCGAGAGACCCAGTACTTC
J: TRBJ2-1; size: NA; D: TRBD2; V: TRBV7-4; CDR3: CASSLGLAGWAYNEQFF; DNA: TGTGCCAGCAGCTTAGGGCTAGCGGGATGGGCCTACAATGAGCAGTTCTTC
J: TRBJ2-7; size: NA; D: TRBD2; V: TRBV6-5; CDR3: CASSYSVGPGGEQYF; DNA: TGTGCCAGCAGTTACTCCGTGGGCCCCGGGGGGGAGCAGTACTTC
J: TRBJ2-7; size: few; D: NA; V: TRBV6-5; CDR3: CASSYSSWSSYEQYF; DNA: TGTGCCAGCAGTTACTCGAGCTGGAGCTCCTACGAGCAGTACTTC
J: TRBJ2-1; size: NA; D: NA; V: TRBV7-6; CDR3: CASSLAGSYNEQFF; DNA: TGTGCCAGCAGCTTAGCGGGGTCCTACAATGAGCAGTTCTTC
J: TRBJ2-1; size: NA; D: NA; V: TRBV30; CDR3: CAWTGDSSSYGEQFF; DNA: TGTGCCTGGACGGGGGACAGTTCGAGTTATGGGGAGCAGTTCTTC
J: TRBJ2-7; size: NA; D: TRBD2; V: TRBV11-2; CDR3: CASSSGTSGSSYEQYF; DNA: TGTGCCAGCAGCTCTGGGACTAGCGGGAGCTCCTACGAGCAGTACTTC
J: TRBJ1-1; size: NA; D: TRBD1; V: TRBV27; CDR3: CASSLQGAVSEAFF; DNA: TGTGCCAGCAGTCTACAGGGGGCTGTCTCTGAAGCTTTCTTT
J: TRBJ2-7; size: NA; D: NA; V: TRBV29-1; CDR3: CSVDLSGDGYEQYF; DNA: TGCAGCGTTGACTTGTCTGGGGACGGATACGAGCAGTACTTC
J: TRBJ2-7; size: NA; D: TRBD1; V: TRBV5-4; CDR3: CASSPTRDRNYEQYF; DNA: TGTGCCAGCAGCCCCACCCGGGACAGGAACTACGAGCAGTACTTC
J: TRBJ1-5; size: once; D: NA; V: TRBV28; CDR3: CASSFAPQPQHF; DNA: TGTGCCAGCAGTTTCGCGCCCCAGCCCCAGCATTTT
J: TRBJ1-5; size: NA; D: NA; V: TRBV12-5; CDR3: CASGLVDQPQHF; DNA: TGTGCTAGTGGTTTGGTTGATCAGCCCCAGCATTTT
J: TRBJ2-1; size: NA; D: NA; V: TRBV19; CDR3: CASSITTGGYNEQFF; DNA: TGTGCCAGTAGTATAACCACCGGGGGCTACAATGAGCAGTTCTTC
J: TRBJ2-7; size: NA; D: NA; V: TRBV18; CDR3: CASSQLNYEQYF; DNA: TGTGCCAGCTCCCAACTAAACTACGAGCAGTACTTC
J: TRBJ2-7; size: NA; D: NA; V: TRBV5-1; CDR3: CASSRQDNYEQYF; DNA: TGCGCCAGCAGCCGACAGGACAACTACGAGCAGTACTTC